This T cell receptor (beta chain) was sequenced during a study of PD-1 blockade in classical Hodgkin lymphoma. The overall study: Patients received nivolumab 3 mg/kg intravenously every 2 weeks. Study-wide results and limits: Complete responders had baseline diversity similar to newly diagnosed patients. Healthy donors reportedly exceeded newly diagnosed patients in baseline TCR diversity. CD4+ TCR diversity rose significantly by C4D1, and CD8+ TCR diversity did not.

Method: immunoSEQ multiplex PCR; TCRdb's copy keeps in-frame clones and lacks some. The data show tens of thousands of clones, around 94% seen once. Notes on this clone: Antigen specificity is unknown.

Noted time point: cycle 4 day 1 (C4D1), after around six weeks of nivolumab. Every single patient, without exception, relapsed after autologous stem cell transplantation, and brentuximab vedotin exposure varied. This receptor was identified in a human donor with classical Hodgkin lymphoma. This sample comprised peripheral blood mononuclear cells (PBMCs), obtained before the fourth cycle of nivolumab.

The chain's CDR3 is CATLAAQETQYF. The CDR3, as DNA: TGCGCCACTCTAGCGGCACAAGAGACCCAGTACTTC. The V and J genes are TRBV10-1 and TRBJ2-5, with 7 bases matching TRBD2. J gave up 2 bases and V 10 bases, and 4 bases lay outside the gene matches. The CDR3 extends over 12 amino acids. The germline gives CDR1 WNHNN, CDR2 SYGVQD (reference sequence).